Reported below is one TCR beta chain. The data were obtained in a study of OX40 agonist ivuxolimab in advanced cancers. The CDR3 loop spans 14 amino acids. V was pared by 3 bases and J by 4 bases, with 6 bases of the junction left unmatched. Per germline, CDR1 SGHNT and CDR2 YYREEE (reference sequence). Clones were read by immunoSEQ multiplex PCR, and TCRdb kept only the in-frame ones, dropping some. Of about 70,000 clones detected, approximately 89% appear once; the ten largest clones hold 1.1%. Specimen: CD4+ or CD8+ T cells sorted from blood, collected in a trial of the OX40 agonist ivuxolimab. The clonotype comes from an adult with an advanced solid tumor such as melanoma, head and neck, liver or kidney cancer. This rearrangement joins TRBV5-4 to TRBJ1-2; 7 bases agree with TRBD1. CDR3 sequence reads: CASSSRRDSYGYTF. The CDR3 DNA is TGTGCCAGCAGCTCGAGACGGGACAGCTATGGCTACACCTTC. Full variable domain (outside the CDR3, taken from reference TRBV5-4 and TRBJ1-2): ETGVTQSPTHLIKTRGQQVTLRCSSQSGHNTVSWYQQALGQGPQFIFQYYREEENGRGNFPPRFSGLQFPNYSSELNVNALELDDSALYLCASSSRRDSYGYTFGSGTRLTVV.